The text below deals with one TCR beta chain. Its antigen is not identified. Amplification used 60 Vbeta primers and 13 Jbeta primers. In the authors' workflow: There were about 80 million unique TCR beta chains by a later count, and about 11 million of them were shared. Some clones are missing from TCRdb's copy, which holds only in-frame ones; the method was immunoSEQ multiplex PCR. The V and J calls and clone size are taken from that table; D and trimming were inferred from the DNA. The sample includes about 110,000 clones, 65% to 90% of them seen just once. These data originate in a study of cytomegalovirus exposure and HLA in healthy donors. The CDR3 consists of 17 residues. V was trimmed by 1 base and J by 0 bases, leaving 15 bases between them. Germline V gene lookup returns CDR1 KGHSH and CDR2 LQKENI. Findings and limits, study-wide: In an earlier analysis, productive rearrangement rates for most beta V segments clustered near 87% or 30%. Three of the chains that were CMV-associated were confirmed in vitro to be specific for CMV antigens.

What was sequenced was PBMCs. The V call is TRBV18, the J call TRBJ1-2; D might be TRBD1 (6 bases). The receptor's source is a man aged 50 or older in good health and CMV-seronegative. The CDR3 bases are TGTGCCAGCTCACCACTTACCCAGGGGTCGGCTAACTATGGCTACACCTTC. It yields the protein CASSPLTQGSANYGYTF.